The entry that follows covers one T cell receptor (beta chain) sequence. Its antigen is unknown. The data stem from a study of T cell responses to AZD1222 COVID-19 vaccine. Looking at the study overall: Pooling covered second doses at about 4 or about 12 weeks. Findings and caveats of the study: Dominant CD4 TCR responses targeted spike regions 160-218 and 743-854.

Sequencing used immunoSEQ multiplex PCR; TCRdb keeps in-frame clones, though not all of them. The data show 100,000 or so clones, just over 85% seen once. Germline V gene sequence: CDR1 SGHKS, CDR2 YYEKEE (reference sequence). V was clipped by 3 bases and J by 4 bases; unmatched bases: 9. The CDR3 runs to 15 residues. This rearrangement joins TRBV5-5 to TRBJ1-1, with TRBD1 matching 7 bases. The sequence came from an adult in good health. The sequencing here drew on peripheral blood, taken on day 0 of AZD1222 vaccination. The chain's CDR3 is CASSSGTGVGTEAFF. The DNA of the CDR3 is TGTGCCAGCAGCTCCGGAACAGGGGTGGGCACTGAAGCTTTCTTT.